This TCR beta chain was recorded in a study of T cell clonality in common variable immunodeficiency (dated by TCRdb to the mid-2010s). The investigation overall reported the following: Differences among patients in the CVID cohort limited the correlations between repertoire features and clinical complications. According to the authors, finding the cause of the higher clonality in CVID would require sequencing the repertoires of T cell subpopulations. Despite equal DNA input, controls averaged approximately 77,000 unique sequences per sample versus about 31,547 in CVID samples. Fewer TCRbeta clones were shared among CVID subjects than among healthy controls (p < 0.0001). Increased TCRbeta clonality was found in CVID subjects compared with healthy controls (t-test p = 0.018), with the increase being most characteristic of about a third of subjects. Reportedly, TCRbeta sequences from CVID had fewer deletions and N-nucleotide insertions, and highly modified clones with 13 or more V deletions were absent from CVID.

The CDR3 measures 15 amino acids from cysteine to phenylalanine. Sequencing covers 36 bases of the CDR3, shown here with the frame starting at base 1. Relative to germline, V is missing 1 base and J is missing 7 bases, with 7 bases of the junction outside any gene match. Per the germline V gene (reference sequence), SEHNR is the CDR1 and FQNEAQ is the CDR2. Diagnosis of CVID followed standard criteria, namely serum IgG, IgA and/or IgM below the normal range together with specific antibody deficiency. There were around 44 subjects in the CVID group (around 15 female and roughly 29 male), ranging in age from 9 to 64 years, with a mean age of 40. Most of the CVID patients and most of the healthy controls were of Caucasian heritage. All CVID subjects had received replacement immunoglobulin therapy for at least one year at the time of study participation. No CVID subject was ill or taking immunomodulatory or immunosuppressive medication when blood was collected. From each donor, 5 to 8 ml of heparinized peripheral whole blood was collected. Genomic DNA from adults with common variable immune deficiency (CVID) and from healthy adult controls was used to sequence TCRbeta CDR3 repertoires. To isolate peripheral blood mononuclear cells, diluted blood was subjected to density centrifugation over Hypaque 1077 or Ficoll-Paque. Genomic DNA was obtained from unsorted mononuclear cells using either Qiagen column purification or a centrifugation-based method.

As concerns this clone: Its target antigen remains unknown. From the germline J gene comes the end of the CDR3, since the read stops 3 residues before it.

For sequencing input, CVID and control samples contributed equivalent amounts of genomic DNA. For every sample, a 60 bp segment covering the rearranged TCRbeta CDR3 region was amplified and then sequenced. The immunoSEQ assay, a bias-corrected multiplex PCR combined with high-throughput sequencing, was used for TCRbeta amplification. As for the original processing: Each unique nucleotide sequence was treated as a clone and annotated with V, D and J genes, copy number and frequency. Sequences were labeled productive if in frame, and non-productive if out of frame or containing stop codons. As previously described, clonality was calculated on the basis of Shannon's entropy. The predicted amino acid sequences of productive clones were used to derive mean CDR3 Kyte-Doolittle hydropathy. Scaled V gene usage was hierarchically clustered using Manhattan distance and complete linkage with the R hclust function. Sharing of clones by CDR3 amino acid sequence was evaluated by resampling 12 repertoires per group over 100 rounds. The repertoires were searched for 70 published EBV-specific TCRbeta sequences and 245 published CMV-specific TCRbeta sequences. Two CVID samples that yielded fewer than 10,000 sequences were excluded from the analysis, so approximately 40 CVID repertoires were retained. Drawn from immuneACCESS, this table holds only the in-frame rearrangements with V and J called that TCRdb kept. Clones are partly lost; checked studies trace under half to an unresolved V gene and leave the rest unexplained. V and J calls and clone size come straight from that table; D and trimming were deduced from the DNA. The table gives approximately 7,800 clones for this sample, with none occurring only once. The ten largest clones capture around 5% of the sample.

Input material: peripheral blood mononuclear cells. This receptor chain uses TRBV7-9 and TRBJ2-1, with 7 bases aligning to TRBD1. The sequence was collected from a human donor with common variable immunodeficiency. The CDR3 amino acid sequence is: CASSLVQGLGNEQFF. The sequenced CDR3 bases are TGTGCCAGCAGCTTAGTACAGGGGTTAGGGAATGAG.